The rows below give T cell receptor beta chains drawn from one sample of a study of blood T cell repertoires in COVID-19. Assay: immunoSEQ multiplex PCR; the TCRdb copy retains only in-frame clones and omits some. The sample lists over 100,000 clones, around four fifths occurring once. The sequencing sample was made of peripheral blood. All receptors derive from a man aged 60 to 69 with acute or convalescent COVID-19. The CDR3 runs from the conserved cysteine through the conserved F or W. The order of the fields is CDR3 protein, CDR3 DNA, J gene, clone size, V gene, D gene. A D gene is named only where the DNA matches it firmly. Size values are once, few and many counts, or a class for expanded clones, and some rows have none.

CASSLGEGRQETQYF TGCGCCAGCAGCTTGGGTGAGGGCCGGCAAGAGACCCAGTACTTC TRBJ2-5 - TRBV5-1 -
CASNGGLSTNVALHF TGTGCCAGTAACGGGGGGCTTAGTACAAACGTAGCCCTCCACTTT TRBJ1-6 - TRBV19 -
CSAIRGYGYTF TGCAGTGCTATTAGGGGCTATGGCTACACCTTC TRBJ1-2 - TRBV20-1 -
CASSPQGTGNSPLHF TGTGCCAGCAGCCCCCAGGGGACGGGTAATTCACCCCTCCACTTT TRBJ1-6 - TRBV14 -
CASSPNRAPNQPQHF TGTGCCAGCTCACCAAACAGGGCCCCCAATCAGCCCCAGCATTTT TRBJ1-5 few TRBV18 -
CASSLGVDRGRPEQYF TGCGCCAGCAGCCTGGGGGTCGACAGGGGGCGACCCGAGCAGTACTTC TRBJ2-7 - TRBV5-1 TRBD1
CASSPGLATSTDTQYF TGTGCCAGCAGCCCCGGACTAGCGACTAGCACAGATACGCAGTATTTT TRBJ2-3 - TRBV9 TRBD2
CASSMGGGAIETQYF TGTGCCAGTAGTATGGGGGGTGGGGCGATTGAGACCCAGTACTTC TRBJ2-5 many TRBV19 -
CASSLPLAGSQETQYF TGTGCCAGCAGCCTTCCACTAGCGGGGTCTCAAGAGACCCAGTACTTC TRBJ2-5 - TRBV9 TRBD2
CASSPGRRNTEAFF TGTGCCAGCTCACCAGGCAGGCGGAACACTGAAGCTTTCTTT TRBJ1-1 - TRBV18 -
CASKSPPGARGYNEQFF TGTGCCAGCAAGAGCCCCCCGGGTGCCCGAGGGTACAATGAGCAGTTCTTC TRBJ2-1 - TRBV25-1 -
CASSQDGRGPTDTQYF TGCGCCAGCAGCCAAGATGGCAGGGGGCCGACAGATACGCAGTATTTT TRBJ2-3 - TRBV4-1 TRBD1
CATYGRVRFTF TGTGCTACATACGGCAGGGTACGGTTCACCTTC TRBJ1-2 - TRBV28 -
CASSFGQGRETQYF TGTGCCAGCAGCTTTGGGCAGGGGAGAGAGACCCAGTACTTC TRBJ2-5 - TRBV5-6 -
CASSYSQNRHSYEQYF TGTGCCAGCAGTTACTCGCAGAACAGACACTCCTACGAGCAGTACTTC TRBJ2-7 once TRBV6-5 -
CASSGQGAYGYTF TGTGCCAGCTCAGGCCAGGGGGCCTATGGCTACACCTTC TRBJ1-2 - TRBV18 TRBD1
CASSPPESTGKFQETQYF TGTGCCAGCAGTCCACCGGAATCGACAGGGAAATTCCAAGAGACCCAGTACTTC TRBJ2-5 - TRBV6-2/TRBV6-3 TRBD1
CATSDSGTGYFEQYF TGTGCCACCAGTGATTCCGGGACAGGGTACTTCGAGCAGTACTTC TRBJ2-7 - TRBV24-1 TRBD1
CASSQQGAIDTDTQYF TGCGCCAGCAGCCAGCAGGGGGCTATCGACACAGATACGCAGTATTTT TRBJ2-3 - TRBV4-1 TRBD1
CASSLDSGGNQPQHF TGTGCCAGCAGCTTAGATTCAGGGGGGAATCAGCCCCAGCATTTT TRBJ1-5 - TRBV7-2 TRBD1
CASSPLSQGTNTGELFF TGTGCCAGCTCACCTCTTTCACAGGGAACGAACACCGGGGAGCTGTTTTTT TRBJ2-2 - TRBV18 -
CASSSRTGGAETQYF TGTGCCAGCAGTTCCAGGACAGGGGGCGCAGAGACCCAGTACTTC TRBJ2-5 - TRBV6-5 TRBD1
CASSLVVGQGGQPQHF TGTGCCAGCAGCTTGGTAGTAGGGCAGGGGGGTCAGCCCCAGCATTTT TRBJ1-5 - TRBV5-5 TRBD1
CASSLGSGWDTEAFF TGTGCCAGCAGCTTGGGGTCGGGGTGGGACACTGAAGCTTTCTTT TRBJ1-1 - TRBV11-2 -
CASSDGGVRGYTF TGTGCCAGCAGTGACGGAGGGGTTCGGGGCTACACCTTC TRBJ1-2 - TRBV6-4 -
CSVEDLSGGTYEQYF TGCAGCGTTGAAGATCTTTCAGGGGGAACCTACGAGCAGTACTTC TRBJ2-7 - TRBV29-1 TRBD1
CAWSRVHGQPQHF TGTGCCTGGAGTCGGGTCCACGGCCAGCCCCAGCATTTT TRBJ1-5 - TRBV30 -
CASLQGGNSPLHF TGTGCCAGTCTACAGGGCGGTAATTCACCCCTCCACTTT TRBJ1-6 - TRBV2 -
CASSLGQGALADTQYF TGTGCTAGCAGCTTGGGACAGGGGGCGTTGGCAGATACGCAGTATTTT TRBJ2-3 - TRBV7-7 TRBD1
CASSSSVPSYEQYF TGCGCCAGCAGCTCCAGCGTCCCCTCCTACGAGCAGTACTTC TRBJ2-7 - TRBV5-1 -
CASSLSDGGYTF TGTGCCAGCAGCTTAAGCGACGGTGGCTACACCTTC TRBJ1-2 - TRBV7-9 -
CASSLAADTQYF TGTGCCAGCAGCTTGGCGGCAGATACGCAGTATTTT TRBJ2-3 - TRBV7-9 -
CAWTPGIIYGYTF TGTGCCTGGACTCCAGGGATTATCTATGGCTACACCTTC TRBJ1-2 - TRBV30 -
CASSEQGRETQYF TGTGCCAGCAGCGAACAGGGGAGGGAGACCCAGTACTTC TRBJ2-5 - TRBV7-9 -
CASSLSGGDEKLFF TGTGCCAGTAGTTTATCCGGAGGAGATGAAAAACTGTTTTTT TRBJ1-4 once TRBV19 -
CASSLAAGGDGYTF TGTGCCAGCAGCTTAGCGGCAGGGGGCGATGGCTACACCTTC TRBJ1-2 - TRBV7-9 TRBD1
CASSSGTSTDTQYF TGTGCCAGCAGCTCCGGGACAAGCACAGATACGCAGTATTTT TRBJ2-3 - TRBV5-6 -
CASSQGTGGPTEAFF TGTGCCAGCAGCCAGGGTACAGGGGGACCCACTGAAGCTTTCTTT TRBJ1-1 - TRBV3-1/TRBV3-2 TRBD1
CASRSRYGGDAGELFF TGTGCCAGCAGATCTCGCTATGGGGGGGATGCCGGGGAGCTGTTTTTT TRBJ2-2 - TRBV7-2 TRBD2
CASCQTGGREETQYF TGTGCTAGCTGTCAAACAGGGGGCCGAGAAGAGACCCAGTACTTC TRBJ2-5 - TRBV12-5 TRBD1
CAWTSGGSYEQYF TGTGCCTGGACTAGCGGAGGCTCCTACGAGCAGTACTTC TRBJ2-7 once TRBV30 TRBD2
CASSPTDRPAGNTIYF TGTGCCAGCAGCCCGACGGACAGGCCAGCTGGAAACACCATATATTTT TRBJ1-3 - TRBV11-2 TRBD1
CASSSRQGIGTSGVYNEQFF TGTGCCAGCAGTTCAAGACAGGGGATCGGGACTAGCGGCGTTTACAATGAGCAGTTCTTC TRBJ2-1 - TRBV6-2/TRBV6-3 TRBD2
CASSQDTQYF TGTGCCAGCAGCCAGGATACGCAGTATTTT TRBJ2-3 - TRBV7-9 -
CALHRTHTEAFF TGTGCCTTACACAGGACACACACTGAAGCTTTCTTT TRBJ1-1 - TRBV30 -
CASSYRQLVSGYTF TGTGCCAGCAGTTACCGACAGTTGGTCAGTGGCTACACCTTC TRBJ1-2 - TRBV28 -
CASSPRSSSGGYEQYF TGCGCCAGCAGCCCGCGATCATCTAGCGGGGGTTACGAGCAGTACTTC TRBJ2-7 - TRBV5-1 TRBD2
CASSSPGTATLHF TGTGCCAGCAGTTCTCCCGGGACAGCCACCCTCCACTTT TRBJ1-6 - TRBV28 TRBD1
CASSRGLAGGPGQETQYF TGTGCCAGCAGCCGGGGACTAGCGGGAGGGCCGGGGCAAGAGACCCAGTACTTC TRBJ2-5 - TRBV3-1/TRBV3-2 TRBD2
CASSLGQGGQPQHF TGCGCCAGCAGCTTGGGGCAGGGAGGTCAGCCCCAGCATTTT TRBJ1-5 - TRBV5-1 -
CASRRPGQGYEQYF TGTGCCAGTAGGAGACCGGGACAGGGGTACGAGCAGTACTTC TRBJ2-7 - TRBV19 TRBD1
CASSLARTAIENQPQHF TGTGCCAGCAGCTTAGCGCGGACAGCAATAGAAAATCAGCCCCAGCATTTT TRBJ1-5 - TRBV7-9 -
CASSIKRGATNEKLFF TGTGCCAGCAGCATTAAACGGGGTGCAACTAATGAAAAACTGTTTTTT TRBJ1-4 - TRBV7-8 -
CASSGGLEGTQYF TGTGCCAGCAGCGGGGGACTAGAGGGGACCCAGTACTTC TRBJ2-5 once TRBV5-6 TRBD2
CASSERGDRASYEQYF TGTGCCAGCAGCGAGAGGGGGGACAGGGCTTCCTACGAGCAGTACTTC TRBJ2-7 - TRBV9 TRBD1